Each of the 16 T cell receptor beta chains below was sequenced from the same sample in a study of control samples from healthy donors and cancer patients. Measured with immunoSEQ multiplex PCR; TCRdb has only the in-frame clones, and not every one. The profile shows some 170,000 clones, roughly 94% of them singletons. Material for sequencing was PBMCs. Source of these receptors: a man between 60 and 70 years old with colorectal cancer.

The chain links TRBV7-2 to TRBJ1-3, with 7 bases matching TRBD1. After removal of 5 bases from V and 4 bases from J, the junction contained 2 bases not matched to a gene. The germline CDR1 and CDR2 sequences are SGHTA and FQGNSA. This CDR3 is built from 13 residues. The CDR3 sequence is CASSRTGGNTIYF. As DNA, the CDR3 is TGTGCCAGCAGCCGGACAGGAGGAAACACCATATATTTT.

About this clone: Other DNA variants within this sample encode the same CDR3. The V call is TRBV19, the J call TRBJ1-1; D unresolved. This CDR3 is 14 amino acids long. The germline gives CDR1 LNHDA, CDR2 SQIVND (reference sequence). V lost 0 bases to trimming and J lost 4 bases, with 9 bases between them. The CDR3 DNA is TGTGCCAGTAGTATAGATCGAGGAGGCACTGAAGCTTTCTTT. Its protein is CASSIDRGGTEAFF.

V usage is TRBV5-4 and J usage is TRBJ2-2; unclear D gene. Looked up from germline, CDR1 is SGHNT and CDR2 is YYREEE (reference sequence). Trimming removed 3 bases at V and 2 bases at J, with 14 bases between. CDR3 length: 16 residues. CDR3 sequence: CASSYTPSVNTGELFF. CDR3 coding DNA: TGTGCCAGCAGCTACACCCCCAGCGTAAACACCGGGGAGCTGTTTTTT.

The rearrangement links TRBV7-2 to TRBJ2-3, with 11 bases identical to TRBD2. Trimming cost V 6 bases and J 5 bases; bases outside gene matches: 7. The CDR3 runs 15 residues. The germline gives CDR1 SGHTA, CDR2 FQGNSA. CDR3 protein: CASSIAGGPGDTQYF. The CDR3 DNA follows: TGTGCCAGCAGTATAGCGGGGGGGCCAGGAGATACGCAGTATTTT. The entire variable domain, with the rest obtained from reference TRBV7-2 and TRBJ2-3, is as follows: GAGVSQSPSNKVTEKGKDVELRCDPISGHTALYWYRQSLGQGLEFLIYFQGNSAPDKSGLPSDRFSAERTGGSVSTLTIQRTQQEDSAVYLCASSIAGGPGDTQYFGPGTRLTVL.

CDR3 sequence: CASSGVGEQFF. CDR3 coding DNA: TGTGCCAGTAGTGGAGTAGGGGAGCAGTTCTTC. This chain connects TRBV19 to TRBJ2-1; D is uncertain. The CDR3 is made up of 11 amino acids. Trimming left V 5 bases short and J 10 bases short, with 9 bases between. Germline-derived CDR1 and CDR2 are LNHDA and SQIVND (reference sequence).

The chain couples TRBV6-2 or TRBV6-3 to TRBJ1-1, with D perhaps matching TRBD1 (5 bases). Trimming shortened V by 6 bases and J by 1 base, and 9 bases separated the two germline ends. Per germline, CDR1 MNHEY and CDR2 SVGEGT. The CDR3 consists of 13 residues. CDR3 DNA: TGTGCCAGCAGCACTAGGGGGAACACTGAAGCTTTCTTT. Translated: CASSTRGNTEAFF.

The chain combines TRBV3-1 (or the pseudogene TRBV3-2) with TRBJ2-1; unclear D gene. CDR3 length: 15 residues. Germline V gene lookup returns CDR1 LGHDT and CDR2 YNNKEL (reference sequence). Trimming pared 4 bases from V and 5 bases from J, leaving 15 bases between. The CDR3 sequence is CASSPSGIFHNEQFF. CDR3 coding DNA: TGTGCCAGCAGCCCGTCGGGTATCTTCCACAATGAGCAGTTCTTC.

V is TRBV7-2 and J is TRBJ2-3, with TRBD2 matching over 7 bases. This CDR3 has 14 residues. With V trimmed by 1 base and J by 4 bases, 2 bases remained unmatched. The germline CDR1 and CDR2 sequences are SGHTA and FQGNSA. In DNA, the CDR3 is TGTGCCAGCAGCTTAGTAAGCGGGGCAGATACGCAGTATTTT. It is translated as CASSLVSGADTQYF.

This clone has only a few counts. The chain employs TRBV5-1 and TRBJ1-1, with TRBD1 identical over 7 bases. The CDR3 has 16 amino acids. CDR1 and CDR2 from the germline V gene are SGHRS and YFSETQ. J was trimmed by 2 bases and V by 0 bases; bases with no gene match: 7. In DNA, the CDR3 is TGCGCCAGCAGCTTGGCCGGGACAGATTTTAACACTGAAGCTTTCTTT. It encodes CASSLAGTDFNTEAFF. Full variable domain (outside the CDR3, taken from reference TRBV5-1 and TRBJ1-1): KAGVTQTPRYLIKTRGQQVTLSCSPISGHRSVSWYQQTPGQGLQFLFEYFSETQRNKGNFPGRFSGRQFSNSRSEMNVSTLELGDSALYLCASSLAGTDFNTEAFFGQGTRLTVV.

The CDR3 protein is CASSAFAGRGLDTQYF. The CDR3 DNA sequence: TGTGCCAGCAGCGCCTTTGCGGGGCGGGGATTAGATACGCAGTATTTT. This rearrangement joins TRBV9 to TRBJ2-3, with D perhaps matching TRBD2 (6 bases). This CDR3 is 16 amino acids long. The V and J ends lost 3 bases and 5 bases respectively, with 19 bases between them. Germline V CDR1 and CDR2: SGDLS, YYNGEE.

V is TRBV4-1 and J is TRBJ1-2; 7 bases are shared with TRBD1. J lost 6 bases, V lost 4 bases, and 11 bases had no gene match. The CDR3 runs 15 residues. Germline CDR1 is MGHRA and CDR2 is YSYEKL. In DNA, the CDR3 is TGCGCCAGCAGCCGGGGCGGGGGCCAGGGGGATGGCTACACCTTC. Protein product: CASSRGGGQGDGYTF.

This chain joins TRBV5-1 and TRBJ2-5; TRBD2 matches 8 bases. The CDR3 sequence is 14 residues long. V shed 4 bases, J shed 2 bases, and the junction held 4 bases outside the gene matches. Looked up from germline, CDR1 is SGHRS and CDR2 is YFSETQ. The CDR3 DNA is TGCGCCAGCAGCCTCTCGGGGGGGCAAGAGACCCAGTACTTC. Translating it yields CASSLSGGQETQYF.

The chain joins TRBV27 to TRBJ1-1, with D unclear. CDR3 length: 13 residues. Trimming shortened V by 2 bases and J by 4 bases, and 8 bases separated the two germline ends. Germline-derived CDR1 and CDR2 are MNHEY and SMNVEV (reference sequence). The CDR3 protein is CASSLTVFTEAFF. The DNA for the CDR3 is TGTGCCAGCAGTTTAACAGTGTTCACTGAAGCTTTCTTT.

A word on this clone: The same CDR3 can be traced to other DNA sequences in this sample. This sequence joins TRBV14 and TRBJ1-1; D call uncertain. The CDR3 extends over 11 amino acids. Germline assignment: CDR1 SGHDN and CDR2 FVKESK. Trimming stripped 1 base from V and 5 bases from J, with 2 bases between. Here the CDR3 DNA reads TGTGCCAGCAGCCAAGGGACTGAAGCTTTCTTT. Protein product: CASSQGTEAFF.

The CDR3 is CAWSVWGGYTF. The CDR3 bases are TGTGCCTGGAGTGTTTGGGGTGGCTACACCTTC. V is TRBV30 and J is TRBJ1-2; D unclear. This CDR3 has 11 residues. From germline, CDR1 is GTSNPN and CDR2 SVGIG (reference sequence). Trimming removed 0 bases at V and 7 bases at J, with 6 bases between.

Here the CDR3 reads CAISTGLAGGRETQYF. CDR3 nucleotide sequence: TGTGCCATCTCTACGGGACTAGCGGGGGGCCGAGAGACCCAGTACTTC. The chain couples TRBV10-3 to TRBJ2-5; 15 nucleotides line up with TRBD2. Looked up from germline, CDR1 is ENHRY and CDR2 is SYGVKD. The V and J ends lost 8 bases and 4 bases, in that order; junction bases with no gene match: 8. The CDR3 consists of 16 residues.